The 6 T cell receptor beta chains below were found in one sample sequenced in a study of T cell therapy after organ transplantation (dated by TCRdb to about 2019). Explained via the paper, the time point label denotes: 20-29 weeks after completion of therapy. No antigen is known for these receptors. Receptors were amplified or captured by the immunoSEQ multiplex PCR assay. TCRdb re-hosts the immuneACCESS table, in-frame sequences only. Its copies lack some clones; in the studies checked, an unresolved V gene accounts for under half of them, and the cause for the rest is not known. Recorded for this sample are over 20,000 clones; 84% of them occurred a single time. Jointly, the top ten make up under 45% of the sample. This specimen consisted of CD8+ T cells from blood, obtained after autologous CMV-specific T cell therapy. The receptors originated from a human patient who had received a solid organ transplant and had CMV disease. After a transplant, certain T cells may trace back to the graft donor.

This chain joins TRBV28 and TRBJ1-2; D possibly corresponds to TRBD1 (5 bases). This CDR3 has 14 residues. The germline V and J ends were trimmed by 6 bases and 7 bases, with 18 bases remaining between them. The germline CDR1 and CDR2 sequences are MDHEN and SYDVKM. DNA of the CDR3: TGTGCCAGCAGCCCGGGACCGCCCTTGGGTGGCTACACCTTC. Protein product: CASSPGPPLGGYTF.

The CDR3 here is CASSVGPGDNTDTQYF. In DNA form, the CDR3 reads TGTGCCAGCAGCGTAGGCCCAGGGGACAACACAGATACGCAGTATTTT. The gene calls are TRBV9 and TRBJ2-3, with D possibly TRBD1 on 6 matching bases. The V gene's germline CDR1 is SGDLS and CDR2 YYNGEE. The CDR3 length is 16 residues. V was trimmed by 0 bases and J by 2 bases, leaving 13 bases between them.

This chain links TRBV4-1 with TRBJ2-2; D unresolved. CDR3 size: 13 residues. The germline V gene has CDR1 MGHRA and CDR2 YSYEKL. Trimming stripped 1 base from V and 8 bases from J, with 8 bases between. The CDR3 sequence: CASSQGPLGELFF. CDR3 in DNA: TGCGCCAGCAGCCAAGGCCCCCTAGGGGAGCTGTTTTTT.

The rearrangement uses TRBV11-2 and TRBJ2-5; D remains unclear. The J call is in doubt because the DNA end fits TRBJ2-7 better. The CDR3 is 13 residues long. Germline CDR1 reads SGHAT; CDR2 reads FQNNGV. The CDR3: CASSSGDSYEQYF. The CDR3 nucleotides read TGTGCCAGCAGCTCGGGTGATTCCTACGAGCAGTACTTC.

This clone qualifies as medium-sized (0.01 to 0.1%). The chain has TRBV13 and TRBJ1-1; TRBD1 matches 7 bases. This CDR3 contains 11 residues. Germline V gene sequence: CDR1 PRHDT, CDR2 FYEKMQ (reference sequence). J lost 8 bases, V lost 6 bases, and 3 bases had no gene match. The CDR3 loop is CASRLQGEAFF. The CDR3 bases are TGTGCCAGCAGATTACAGGGGGAAGCTTTCTTT.

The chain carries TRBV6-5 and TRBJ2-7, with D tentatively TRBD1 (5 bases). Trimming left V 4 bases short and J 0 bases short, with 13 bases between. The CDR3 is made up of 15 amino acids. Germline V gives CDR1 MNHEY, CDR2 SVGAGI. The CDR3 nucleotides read TGTGCCAGCAGTTGGAAGGACACCAGCTCCTACGAGCAGTACTTC. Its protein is CASSWKDTSSYEQYF.